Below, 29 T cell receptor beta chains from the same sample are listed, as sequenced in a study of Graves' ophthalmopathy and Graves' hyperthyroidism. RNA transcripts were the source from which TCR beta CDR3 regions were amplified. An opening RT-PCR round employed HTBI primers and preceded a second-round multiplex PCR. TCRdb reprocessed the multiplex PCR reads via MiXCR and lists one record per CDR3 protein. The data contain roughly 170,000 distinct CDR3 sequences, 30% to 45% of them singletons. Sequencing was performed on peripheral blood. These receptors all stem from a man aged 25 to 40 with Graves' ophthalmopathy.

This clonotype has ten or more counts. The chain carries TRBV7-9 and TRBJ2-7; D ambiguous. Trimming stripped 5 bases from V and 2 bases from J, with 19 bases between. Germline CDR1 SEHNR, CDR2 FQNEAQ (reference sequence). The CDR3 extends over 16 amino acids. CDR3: CASSPFVVDTAYEQYF. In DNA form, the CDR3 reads TGTGCCAGCAGCCCCTTCGTGGTCGACACGGCCTACGAGCAGTACTTC.

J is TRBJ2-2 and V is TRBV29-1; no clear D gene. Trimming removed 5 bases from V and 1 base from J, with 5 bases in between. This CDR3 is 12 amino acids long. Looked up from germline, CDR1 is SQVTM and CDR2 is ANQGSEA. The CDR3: CSVWMNTGELFF. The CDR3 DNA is TGCAGCGTTTGGATGAACACCGGGGAGCTGTTTTTT.

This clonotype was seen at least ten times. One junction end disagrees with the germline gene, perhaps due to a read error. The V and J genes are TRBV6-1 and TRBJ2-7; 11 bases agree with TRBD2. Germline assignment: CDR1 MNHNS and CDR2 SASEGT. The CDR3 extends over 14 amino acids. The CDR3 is CASRPGLAVYEQCF. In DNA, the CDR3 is TGTGCCAGCAGGCCGGGACTAGCGGTCTACGAGCAGTGCTTC.

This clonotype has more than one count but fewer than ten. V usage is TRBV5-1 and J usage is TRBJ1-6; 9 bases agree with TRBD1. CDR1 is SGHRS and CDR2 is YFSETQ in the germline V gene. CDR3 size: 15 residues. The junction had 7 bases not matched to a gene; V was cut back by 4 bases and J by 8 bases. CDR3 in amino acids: CASSPGQGADSPLHF. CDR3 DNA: TGCGCCAGCAGCCCGGGACAGGGTGCGGATTCACCCCTCCACTTT.

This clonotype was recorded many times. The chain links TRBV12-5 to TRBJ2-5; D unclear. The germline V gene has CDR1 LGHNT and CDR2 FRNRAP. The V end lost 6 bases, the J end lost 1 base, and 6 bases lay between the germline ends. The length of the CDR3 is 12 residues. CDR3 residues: CASGPSQETQYF. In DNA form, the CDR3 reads TGTGCTAGTGGGCCCTCCCAAGAGACCCAGTACTTC.

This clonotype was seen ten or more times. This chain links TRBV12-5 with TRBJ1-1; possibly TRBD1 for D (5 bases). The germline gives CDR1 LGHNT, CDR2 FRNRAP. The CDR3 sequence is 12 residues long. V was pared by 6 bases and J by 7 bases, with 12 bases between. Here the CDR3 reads CASGFGGNEAFF. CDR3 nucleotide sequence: TGTGCTAGTGGCTTTGGGGGGAATGAAGCTTTCTTT.

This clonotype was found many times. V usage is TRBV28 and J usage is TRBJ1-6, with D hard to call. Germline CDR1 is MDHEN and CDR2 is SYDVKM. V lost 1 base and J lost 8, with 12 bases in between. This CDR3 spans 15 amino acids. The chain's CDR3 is CASSLSLRRDSPLHF. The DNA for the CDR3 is TGTGCCAGCAGTTTATCCCTACGGCGGGATTCACCCCTCCACTTT.

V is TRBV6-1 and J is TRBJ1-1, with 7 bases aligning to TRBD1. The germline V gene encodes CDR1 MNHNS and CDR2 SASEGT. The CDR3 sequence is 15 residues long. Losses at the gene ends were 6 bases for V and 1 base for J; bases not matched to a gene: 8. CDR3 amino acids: CASRGDSSGNTEAFF. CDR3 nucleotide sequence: TGTGCCAGCAGGGGGGACAGCTCCGGGAACACTGAAGCTTTCTTT.

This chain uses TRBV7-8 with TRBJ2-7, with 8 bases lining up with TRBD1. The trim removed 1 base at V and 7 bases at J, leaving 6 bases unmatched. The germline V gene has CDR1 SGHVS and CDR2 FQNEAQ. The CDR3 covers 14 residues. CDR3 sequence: CASSLVSQGAEQYF. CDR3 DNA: TGTGCCAGCAGCTTAGTCTCCCAGGGGGCGGAGCAGTACTTC.

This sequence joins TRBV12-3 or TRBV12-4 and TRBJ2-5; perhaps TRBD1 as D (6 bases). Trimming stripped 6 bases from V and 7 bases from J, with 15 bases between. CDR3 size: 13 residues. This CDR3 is CASRDGTHGTQYF. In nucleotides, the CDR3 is TGTGCCAGCAGGGACGGGACACATGGGACCCAGTACTTC.

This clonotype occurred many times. CDR3 residues: CASTPPGTKRGYTF. The CDR3 region has the DNA TGTGCCAGCACCCCCCCGGGAACGAAAAGGGGCTACACCTTC. This sequence joins TRBV6-2 or TRBV6-3 and TRBJ1-2; D gene uncertain. The CDR3 contains 14 residues. Trimming removed 7 bases at V and 8 bases at J, with 20 bases between. CDR1 and CDR2 from the germline V gene are MNHEY and SVGEGT.

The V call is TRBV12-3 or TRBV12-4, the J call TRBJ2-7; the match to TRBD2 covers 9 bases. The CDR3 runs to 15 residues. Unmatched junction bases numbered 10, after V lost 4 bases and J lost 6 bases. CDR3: CASSSLAGAGGEQYF. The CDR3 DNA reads TGTGCCAGCAGTTCGTTAGCGGGAGCGGGGGGCGAGCAGTACTTC.

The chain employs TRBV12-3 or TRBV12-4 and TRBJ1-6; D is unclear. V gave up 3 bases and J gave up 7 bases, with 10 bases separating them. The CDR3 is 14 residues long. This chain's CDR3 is CASSFVEGNSPLHF. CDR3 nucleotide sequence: TGTGCCAGCAGTTTCGTGGAGGGCAATTCACCCCTCCACTTT.

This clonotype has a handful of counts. CDR3 loop: CASSLLVGREEQYF. The CDR3 DNA sequence: TGTGCCAGCAGTTTATTGGTGGGACGGGAGGAGCAGTACTTC. The chain has TRBV27 and TRBJ2-7; D perhaps matches TRBD2 (6 bases). This CDR3 has 14 residues. Germline CDR1 MNHEY, CDR2 SMNVEV (reference sequence). The V end was cut by 1 base, the J end by 7 bases, with 14 bases between.

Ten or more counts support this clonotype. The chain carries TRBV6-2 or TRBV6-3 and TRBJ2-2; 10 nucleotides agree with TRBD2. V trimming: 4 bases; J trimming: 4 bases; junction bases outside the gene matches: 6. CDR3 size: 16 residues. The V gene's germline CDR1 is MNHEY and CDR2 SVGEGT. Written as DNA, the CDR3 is TGTGCCAGCAGTTCCAGAGGACTAGCGGTCACCGGGGAGCTGTTTTTT. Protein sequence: CASSSRGLAVTGELFF.

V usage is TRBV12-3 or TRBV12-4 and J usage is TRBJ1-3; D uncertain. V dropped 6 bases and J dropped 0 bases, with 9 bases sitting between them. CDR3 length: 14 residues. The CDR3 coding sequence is TGTGCCAGCAGGCCTACTACCTCTGGAAACACCATATATTTT. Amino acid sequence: CASRPTTSGNTIYF.

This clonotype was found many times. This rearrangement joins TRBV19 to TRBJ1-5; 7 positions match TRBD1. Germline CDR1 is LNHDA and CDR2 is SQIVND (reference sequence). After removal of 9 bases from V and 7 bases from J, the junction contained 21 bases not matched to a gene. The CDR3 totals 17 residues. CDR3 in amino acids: CASDTGTEVYLGQPQHF. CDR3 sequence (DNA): TGTGCCAGCGATACGGGGACAGAGGTTTATTTGGGGCAGCCCCAGCATTTT.

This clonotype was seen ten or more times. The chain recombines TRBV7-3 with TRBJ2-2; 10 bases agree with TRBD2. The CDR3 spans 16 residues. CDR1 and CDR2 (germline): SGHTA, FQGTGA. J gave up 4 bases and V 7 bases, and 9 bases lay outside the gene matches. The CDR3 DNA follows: TGTGCCAGCAAAAGAGCGGGAGGGCCTTTCACCGGGGAGCTGTTTTTT. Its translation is CASKRAGGPFTGELFF.

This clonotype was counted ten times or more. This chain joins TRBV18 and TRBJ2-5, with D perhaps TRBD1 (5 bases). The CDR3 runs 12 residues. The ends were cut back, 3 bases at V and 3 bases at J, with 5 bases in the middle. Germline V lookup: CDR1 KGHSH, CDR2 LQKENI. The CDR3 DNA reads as TGTGCCAGCTCACCGACAGAAGAGACCCAGTACTTC. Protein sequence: CASSPTEETQYF.

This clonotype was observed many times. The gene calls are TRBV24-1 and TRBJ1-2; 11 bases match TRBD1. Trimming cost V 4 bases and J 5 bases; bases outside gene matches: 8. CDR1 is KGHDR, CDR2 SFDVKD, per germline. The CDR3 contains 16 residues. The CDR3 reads CATSDPGTGGGYGYTF. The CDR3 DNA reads TGTGCCACCAGTGACCCCGGGACAGGGGGTGGGTATGGCTACACCTTC.

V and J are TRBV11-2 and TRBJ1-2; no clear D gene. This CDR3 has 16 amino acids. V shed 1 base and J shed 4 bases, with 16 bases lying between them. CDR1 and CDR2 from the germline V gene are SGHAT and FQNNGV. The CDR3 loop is CASSLVLGSRSYGYTF. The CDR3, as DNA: TGTGCCAGCAGCTTAGTTTTGGGCTCGAGGAGCTATGGCTACACCTTC.

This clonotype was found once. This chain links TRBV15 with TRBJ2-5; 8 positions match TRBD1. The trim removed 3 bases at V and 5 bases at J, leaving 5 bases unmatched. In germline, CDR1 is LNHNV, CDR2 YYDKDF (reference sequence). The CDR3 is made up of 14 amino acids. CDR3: CATSSRQGLETQYF. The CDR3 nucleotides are TGTGCCACCAGCAGCCGACAGGGGTTGGAGACCCAGTACTTC.

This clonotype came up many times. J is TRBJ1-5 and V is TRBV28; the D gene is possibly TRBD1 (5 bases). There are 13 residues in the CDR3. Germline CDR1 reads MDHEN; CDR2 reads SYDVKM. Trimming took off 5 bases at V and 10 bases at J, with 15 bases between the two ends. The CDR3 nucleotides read TGTGCCAGCAGTCCGCACGGGGCAGGACCCCAGCATTTT. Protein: CASSPHGAGPQHF.

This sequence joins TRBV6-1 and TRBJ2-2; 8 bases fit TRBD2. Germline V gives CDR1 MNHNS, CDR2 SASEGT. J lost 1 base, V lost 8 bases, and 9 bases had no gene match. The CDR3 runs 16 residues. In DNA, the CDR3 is TGTGCCAGCGGGCGTAGCGGGACATGGAACACCGGGGAGCTGTTTTTT. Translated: CASGRSGTWNTGELFF.

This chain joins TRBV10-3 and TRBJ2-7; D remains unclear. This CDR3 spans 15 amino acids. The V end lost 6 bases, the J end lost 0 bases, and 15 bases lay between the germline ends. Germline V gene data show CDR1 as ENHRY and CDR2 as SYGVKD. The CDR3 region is CAISPRTASSYEQYF. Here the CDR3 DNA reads TGTGCCATCAGCCCTAGGACGGCCAGCTCCTACGAGCAGTACTTC.

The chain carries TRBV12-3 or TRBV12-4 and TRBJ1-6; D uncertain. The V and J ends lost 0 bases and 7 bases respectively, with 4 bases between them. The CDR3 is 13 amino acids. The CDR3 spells CASSLATNSPLHF. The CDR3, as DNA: TGTGCCAGCAGTTTAGCAACCAATTCACCCCTCCACTTT.

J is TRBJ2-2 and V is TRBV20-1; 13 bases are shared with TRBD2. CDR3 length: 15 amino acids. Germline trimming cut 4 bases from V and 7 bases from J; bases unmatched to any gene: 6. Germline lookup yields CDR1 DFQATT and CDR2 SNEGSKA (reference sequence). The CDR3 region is CSAIKTSGRFGELFF. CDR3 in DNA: TGCAGTGCTATCAAGACTAGCGGGAGGTTCGGGGAGCTGTTTTTT.

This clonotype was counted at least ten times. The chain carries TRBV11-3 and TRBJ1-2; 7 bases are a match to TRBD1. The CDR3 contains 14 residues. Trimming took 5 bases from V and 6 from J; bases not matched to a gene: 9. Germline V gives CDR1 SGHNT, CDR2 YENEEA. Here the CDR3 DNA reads TGTGCCAGCAGCCTGAAGGGACAGCAACATGGCTACACCTTC. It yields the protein CASSLKGQQHGYTF.

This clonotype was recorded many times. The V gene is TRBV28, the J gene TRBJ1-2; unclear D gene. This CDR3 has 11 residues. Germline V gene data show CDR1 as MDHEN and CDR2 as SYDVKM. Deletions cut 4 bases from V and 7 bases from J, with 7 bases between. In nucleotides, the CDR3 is TGTGCCAGCAGTTCCCTTTCTGGCTACACCTTC. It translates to CASSSLSGYTF.